This T cell receptor beta chain was found in a study of CD8+ T cells in alopecia areata. Study information: Oral tofacitinib (5 to 10 mg twice daily) was administered to treated patients.

RNA extraction and reverse transcription yielded cDNA as sequencing template. TCRdb keeps only in-frame clones here, not all; method: immunoSEQ multiplex PCR. The data show about 200,000 clones, approximately 38% seen once. This clone was picked up a small number of times. As yet, its antigen is unknown. Study-wide findings and caveats: Researchers report lesional scalp, most notably alopecia totalis/universalis, outstripped normal scalp in clonality.

The CDR3 runs to 17 residues. Germline loops: CDR1 SGHRS, CDR2 YFSETQ. The ends were cut back, 2 bases at V and 0 bases at J, with 17 bases in the middle. Treatment reported: oral pan-JAK inhibitor, 5-10 mg twice daily. As part of sample collection, lesional scalp punch biopsies and peripheral blood were taken from alopecia areata patients. CD4+ and CD8+ T cells were sorted from PBMCs stained for CD3, CD4 and CD8. J is TRBJ1-1 and V is TRBV5-1; possibly TRBD1 for D (5 bases). This material consisted of CD4+ T cells sorted from blood, taken at approximately week 31, from a patient treated with tofacitinib. The TCR was taken from a human donor with alopecia areata. CDR3 protein: CASSFGLRRDLNTEAFF. CDR3 sequence (DNA): TGCGCCAGCAGCTTCGGTCTTCGGCGGGACCTGAACACTGAAGCTTTCTTT.